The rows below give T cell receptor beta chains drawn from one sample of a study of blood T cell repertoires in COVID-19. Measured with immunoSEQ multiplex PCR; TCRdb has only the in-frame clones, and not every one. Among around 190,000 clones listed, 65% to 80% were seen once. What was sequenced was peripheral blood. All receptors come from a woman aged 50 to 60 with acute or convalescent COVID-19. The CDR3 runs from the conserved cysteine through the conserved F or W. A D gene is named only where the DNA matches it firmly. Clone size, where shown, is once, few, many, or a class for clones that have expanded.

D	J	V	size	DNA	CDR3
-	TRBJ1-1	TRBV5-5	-	TGTGCCAGCAGCTTGTACCGGGGTATCACTGAAGCTTTCTTT	CASSLYRGITEAFF
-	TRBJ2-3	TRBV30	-	TGTGCCTGGAGTGTACTGGGCGTTATAGATACGCAGTATTTT	CAWSVLGVIDTQYF
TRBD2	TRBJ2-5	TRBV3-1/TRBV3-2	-	TGTGCCAGCAGCTCGCGGACTAGCGGAGACACGGAGACCCAGTACTTC	CASSSRTSGDTETQYF
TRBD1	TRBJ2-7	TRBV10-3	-	TGTGCCATCAGTGTACAGGGGGCCGACGAGCAGTACTTC	CAISVQGADEQYF
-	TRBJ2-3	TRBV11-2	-	TGTGCCAGCAGCTTAGCCGGGACACACACAGATACGCAGTATTTT	CASSLAGTHTDTQYF
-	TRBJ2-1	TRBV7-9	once	TGTGCCAGCAGCACCCCGGGACTGCGATCCTACAATGAGCAGTTCTTC	CASSTPGLRSYNEQFF
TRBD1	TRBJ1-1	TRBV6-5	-	TGTGCCAGCACCAAAGGGGACAGGTGGGCCACTGAAGCTTTCTTT	CASTKGDRWATEAFF
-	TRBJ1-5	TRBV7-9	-	TGTGCCAGCAGCCCGTCCGGGGGAGGGGGCAATCAGCCCCAGCATTTT	CASSPSGGGGNQPQHF
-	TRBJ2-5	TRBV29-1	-	TGCAGCGTGGCTGACAGTCAAGAGACCCAGTACTTC	CSVADSQETQYF
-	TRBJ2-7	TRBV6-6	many	TGTGCCAGCAGCTTTACTAGAGACGAGCAGTACTTC	CASSFTRDEQYF
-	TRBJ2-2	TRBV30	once	TGTGCCAGACAACCGGACTCAGAATCCGAGCTGTTTTTT	CARQPDSESELFF
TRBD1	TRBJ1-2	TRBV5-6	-	TGTGCCAGCAGCTTCCCCCAGGGGGACGGCTACACCTTC	CASSFPQGDGYTF
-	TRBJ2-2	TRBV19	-	TGTGCCAGTAGTATACAGGGAGGTTCCGGGGAGCTGTTTTTT	CASSIQGGSGELFF
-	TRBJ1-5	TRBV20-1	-	TGCAGTGCTAGTCGGCCCGGGGGCAATCAGCCCCAGCATTTT	CSASRPGGNQPQHF
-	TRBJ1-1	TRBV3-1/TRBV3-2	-	TGTGCCAGCAGCCGAACTCGTGGTCCTGAAGCTTTCTTT	CASSRTRGPEAFF
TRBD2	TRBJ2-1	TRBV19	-	TGTGCCAGTAGGCGCTCGGGACTAAATGAGCAGTTCTTC	CASRRSGLNEQFF
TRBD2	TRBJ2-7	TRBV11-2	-	TGTGCCAGCAGCTTAGAAAGTAGCGGGAGCCGACCCTACGAGCAGTACTTC	CASSLESSGSRPYEQYF
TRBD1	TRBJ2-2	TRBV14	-	TGTGCCAGCAGCCGCAACAGGGGAGCGAACACCGGGGAGCTGTTTTTT	CASSRNRGANTGELFF
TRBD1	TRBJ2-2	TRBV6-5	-	TGTGCCAGCAGGGGAACGAGGGGGCCCACCGGGGAGCTGTTTTTT	CASRGTRGPTGELFF
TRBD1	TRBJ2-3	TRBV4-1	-	TGCGCCCGCAGCCAACCGGGGGACAGGGGGCGTGATACGCAGTATTTT	CARSQPGDRGRDTQYF
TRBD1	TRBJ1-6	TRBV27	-	TGTGCCAGCAGTTCCAAAAGGACAGGGAATAATTCACCCCTCCACTTT	CASSSKRTGNNSPLHF
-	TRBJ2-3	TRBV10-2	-	TGCGCCAGCAGCCTAGCATCCCCCCGCACAGATACGCAGTATTTT	CASSLASPRTDTQYF
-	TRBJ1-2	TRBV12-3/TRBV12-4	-	TGTGCCAGCAGTCCGGGACTGTATGGCTACACCTTC	CASSPGLYGYTF
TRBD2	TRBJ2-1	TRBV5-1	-	TGCGCCAGCAGCCTTAGCGGGGGCGGGCTCGATGAGCAGTTCTTC	CASSLSGGGLDEQFF
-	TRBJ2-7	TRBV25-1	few	TGTGCCAGCAGCCCGGGAAACTACTACGAGCAGTACTTC	CASSPGNYYEQYF
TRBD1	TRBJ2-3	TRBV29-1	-	TGCAGCGCCTGGGACAGGCTAAGCACAGATACGCAGTATTTT	CSAWDRLSTDTQYF
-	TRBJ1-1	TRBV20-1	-	TGCAGTGCTAGTCAAGAGGGCCGAGTTTCTGAAGCTTTCTTT	CSASQEGRVSEAFF
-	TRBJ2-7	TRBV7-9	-	TGTGCCAGCAGCTTAGTGTCCGTCTCCTACGAGCAGTACTTC	CASSLVSVSYEQYF
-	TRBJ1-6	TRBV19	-	TGTGCCAGTAGACACAGCTCCTATAATTCACCCCTCCACTTT	CASRHSSYNSPLHF
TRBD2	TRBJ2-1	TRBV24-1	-	TGTGCCACCAGTGATTATCGGGGGGGGGTCAATGAGCAGTTCTTC	CATSDYRGGVNEQFF
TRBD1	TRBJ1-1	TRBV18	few	TGTGCCAGCAAGACAGGGAGAGGGGACACTGAAGCTTTCTTT	CASKTGRGDTEAFF
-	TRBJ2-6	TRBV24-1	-	TGTGCCACCGGCTCTCAGGCCAACGTCCTGACTTTC	CATGSQANVLTF
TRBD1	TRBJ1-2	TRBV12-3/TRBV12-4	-	TGTGCCAGCAGTTCAGGACAGGGAGCCGGCTACACCTTC	CASSSGQGAGYTF
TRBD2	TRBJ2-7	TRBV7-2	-	TGTGCCAGCAGCGCGGGACTATCGACATCCGAGCAGTACTTC	CASSAGLSTSEQYF
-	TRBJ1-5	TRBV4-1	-	TGCGCCAGCAGCCCAACAGGGAGCAATCAGCCCCAGCATTTT	CASSPTGSNQPQHF
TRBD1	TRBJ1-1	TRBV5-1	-	TGCGCCAGCCGCGGACAGGGTATAGGGTTCCGGAACACTGAAGCTTTCTTT	CASRGQGIGFRNTEAFF
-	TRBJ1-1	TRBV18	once	TGTGCCAGCTCACCACCCCCGCGGGATGGGAACACTGAAGCTTTCTTT	CASSPPPRDGNTEAFF
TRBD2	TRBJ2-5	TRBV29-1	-	TGCAGCGTTGCGGGACTAGTGAAAGAGACCCAGTACTTC	CSVAGLVKETQYF
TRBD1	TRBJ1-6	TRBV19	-	TGTGCCAGTAGTCCAACAGGGGTGGGGTATAATTCACCCCTCCACTTT	CASSPTGVGYNSPLHF
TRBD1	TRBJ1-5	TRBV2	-	TGTGCCAGCGCAACCAAGGACAGGGGACCGCAGCCCCAGCATTTT	CASATKDRGPQPQHF
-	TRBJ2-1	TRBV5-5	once	TGTGCCAGCAGCTTTCTTACGGTAACAGGGTATGAGCAGTTCTTC	CASSFLTVTGYEQFF
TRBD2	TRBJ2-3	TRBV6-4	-	TGTGCCAGCAGTGACGGGGTAGCGGGAGCAGATACGCAGTATTTT	CASSDGVAGADTQYF
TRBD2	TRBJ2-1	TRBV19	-	TGTGCCAGTAGTATAGGAGGTAGCGGGAGGGCCCGGGATGAGCAGTTCTTC	CASSIGGSGRARDEQFF
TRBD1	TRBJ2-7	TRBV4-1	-	TGCGCCAGCAGCCTCGGGACAGGGGACGCCTACGAGCAGTACTTC	CASSLGTGDAYEQYF
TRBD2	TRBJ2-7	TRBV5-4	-	TGTGCCAGCAGCTTAGGGGTGACTAGCGGGGCCTACGAGCAGTACTTC	CASSLGVTSGAYEQYF
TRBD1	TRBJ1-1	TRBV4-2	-	TGTGCCAGCAGCCACCGGGAGGGACAGGGGAGCGCTGAAGCTTTCTTT	CASSHREGQGSAEAFF
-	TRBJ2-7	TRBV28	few	TGTGCCAGCAGTTTACGCGGGACTGCCGGGGGGCAGTACTTC	CASSLRGTAGGQYF
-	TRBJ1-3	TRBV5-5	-	TGTGCCAGCAGCCAACAGGGCCTCTCTGGAAACACCATATATTTT	CASSQQGLSGNTIYF
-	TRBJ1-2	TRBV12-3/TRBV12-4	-	TGTGCCAGTTTAGCGTTCTATGGCTACACCTTC	CASLAFYGYTF
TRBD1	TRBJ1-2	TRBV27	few	TGTGCCAGCAGTTTATTGGGACAGACTATCTATGGCTACACCTTC	CASSLLGQTIYGYTF
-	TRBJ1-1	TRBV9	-	TGTGCCAGCAGCGTAGGCGCCCACACTGAAGCTTTCTTT	CASSVGAHTEAFF
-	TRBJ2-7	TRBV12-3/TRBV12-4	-	TGTGCCAGCAGTTCCGCAGGCTACGAGCAGTACTTC	CASSSAGYEQYF
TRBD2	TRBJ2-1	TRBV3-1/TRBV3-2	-	TGTGCCGTCCAGTCTAGCGGGAGCAATGAGCAGTTCTTC	CAVQSSGSNEQFF
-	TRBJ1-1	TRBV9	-	TGTGCCAGCAGCCCTTTCCCCCAAACAGGGTGGACTGAAGCTTTCTTT	CASSPFPQTGWTEAFF
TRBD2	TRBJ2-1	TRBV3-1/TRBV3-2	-	TGTGCCAGCAGCGCTAGCGGGAGCTACTACAATGAGCAGTTCTTC	CASSASGSYYNEQFF
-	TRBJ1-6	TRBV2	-	TGTGCCAGCAGTGTAATTCCAGGGTCCTATTCACCCCTCCACTTT	CASSVIPGSYSPLHF
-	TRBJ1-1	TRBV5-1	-	TGCGCCAGCAGCTTGAATGGCATGAACACTGAAGCTTTCTTT	CASSLNGMNTEAFF
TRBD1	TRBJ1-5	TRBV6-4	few	TGTGCCAGCAGGGACAGGGATCAGGGTCAGCCCCAGCATTTT	CASRDRDQGQPQHF
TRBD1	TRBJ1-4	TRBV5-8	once	TGTGCCAGCAGCTTGTTGCAGGGGGCTGATGAAAAACTGTTTTTT	CASSLLQGADEKLFF
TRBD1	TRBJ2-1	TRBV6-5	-	TGTGCCAGCAGTTACGACAGGGGGGGCAATGAGCAGTTCTTC	CASSYDRGGNEQFF